This T cell receptor (beta chain) was captured by sequencing in a study of T cell responses to AZD1222 COVID-19 vaccine. Findings of the study overall: Spike-wide coverage was observed for vaccine-associated CD4 TCRs, with dominant responses at 160-218 and 743-854. Vaccination with two AZD1222 doses was followed by a rise in Spike-specific TCR breadth and depth. The repertoires were collected only after the peak T cell response.

TCRdb's table, derived via immunoSEQ multiplex PCR, lists solely in-frame clones and lacks some. The sample yields around 150,000 clones, approximately 90% seen once. In germline, CDR1 is SGHRS, CDR2 YFSETQ. The CDR3 has 17 residues. J lost 9 bases, V lost 5 bases, and 17 bases had no gene match. As concerns this clone: Its antigen is still unknown.

Second-dose groups at about 4 or about 12 weeks were pooled. V usage is TRBV5-1 and J usage is TRBJ2-1; 10 nucleotides align to TRBD1. The TCR was taken from an adult who received the AZD1222 COVID-19 vaccine. The input for sequencing was peripheral blood, taken 28 days after the second AZD1222 dose. In nucleotides, the CDR3 is TGCGCCAGCAGGGTGACACCTATCGGGACAGGGGACGGTGAGCAGTTCTTC. It is translated as CASRVTPIGTGDGEQFF.